The 7 T cell receptor beta chains below were found in one sample sequenced in a study of blood T cell repertoires in COVID-19. Clones were read by immunoSEQ multiplex PCR, and TCRdb kept only the in-frame ones, dropping some. In the table there are about 51,000 clones, approximately 86% of which are singletons. The material sequenced was peripheral blood. The receptors stem from a man older than 75 with active COVID-19.

The V and J genes are TRBV9 and TRBJ1-6; D unclear. The germline V gene has CDR1 SGDLS and CDR2 YYNGEE. The CDR3 is 12 residues long. Trimming stripped 0 bases from V and 14 bases from J, with 9 bases between. CDR3 in DNA: TGTGCCAGCAGCGTAGATTTGGAGACCCTCCACTTT. Its translation: CASSVDLETLHF. Together with reference TRBV9 and TRBJ1-6, the CDR3 gives the full variable domain: DSGVTQTPKHLITATGQRVTLRCSPRSGDLSVYWYQQSLDQGLQFLIQYYNGEERAKGNILERFSAQQFPDLHSELNLSSLELGDSALYFCASSVDLETLHFGNGTRLTVT.

V gene TRBV15 combines with J gene TRBJ1-2; D is perhaps TRBD1 (5 bases). The CDR3 is made up of 18 amino acids. CDR1 and CDR2 (germline): LNHNV, YYDKDF (reference sequence). The V gene lost 0 bases and the J gene lost 5 bases, with 22 bases spanning the gap. CDR3 sequence (DNA): TGTGCCACCAGCAGAGAAATTCCCAGAAGGAGACAGTTTTATGGCTACACCTTC. Protein product: CATSREIPRRRQFYGYTF.

This clone was recorded many times. CDR3 coding DNA: TGTGCCAGCACCCTAAGGGACAGGGCTGGAAACACCATATATTTT. The encoded protein is CASTLRDRAGNTIYF. The chain uses TRBV4-2 and TRBJ1-3; TRBD1 matches at 9 bases. Germline V gene data show CDR1 as LGHNA and CDR2 as YNFKEQ. This CDR3 has 15 amino acids. V gave up 7 bases and J gave up 2 bases; unmatched junction bases: 6.

The chain couples TRBV7-2 to TRBJ2-1; 8 bases are shared with TRBD2. This CDR3 region has 15 residues. V shed 5 bases and J 2 bases; nucleotides not matched to a gene: 5. Germline assignment: CDR1 SGHTA and CDR2 FQGNSA. The CDR3 loop is CASSGGLAAYNEQFF. CDR3 in DNA: TGTGCCAGCAGCGGAGGACTAGCAGCCTACAATGAGCAGTTCTTC. Looking up the rest from reference TRBV7-2 and TRBJ2-1 gives the full variable domain: GAGVSQSPSNKVTEKGKDVELRCDPISGHTALYWYRQSLGQGLEFLIYFQGNSAPDKSGLPSDRFSAERTGGSVSTLTIQRTQQEDSAVYLCASSGGLAAYNEQFFGPGTRLTVL.

This rearrangement joins TRBV4-3 to TRBJ1-6; 7 nucleotides align to TRBD1. Trimming at V came to 0 bases and at J to 9 bases, leaving 2 bases not matched to a gene. Germline CDR1 is LGHNA and CDR2 is YSLEER. This CDR3 comprises 14 residues. Here the CDR3 DNA reads TGCGCCAGCAGCCAAGACAGGGGGGTTTCACCCCTCCACTTT. Its protein product is CASSQDRGVSPLHF.

CDR3 sequence (DNA): TGTGCCAGCAGCGTAGACAGCGGGAATGAGCAGTTCTTC. Its translation: CASSVDSGNEQFF. The chain employs TRBV9 and TRBJ2-1, with D perhaps TRBD2 (6 bases). CDR1 SGDLS and CDR2 YYNGEE come from the germline V gene. The CDR3 has 13 amino acids. Trimming took 0 bases from V and 7 from J, leaving 8 bases between them.

This chain uses TRBV5-1 with TRBJ1-1; 8 bases are a match to TRBD1. Germline assignment: CDR1 SGHRS and CDR2 YFSETQ. Unmatched junction bases numbered 3, after V lost 4 bases and J lost 1 base. The CDR3 sequence is 14 residues long. CDR3 coding DNA: TGCGCCAGCAGCAGGGGACAGGAGAACACTGAAGCTTTCTTT. This sequence encodes CASSRGQENTEAFF. Full variable domain (missing parts from reference TRBV5-1 and TRBJ1-1): KAGVTQTPRYLIKTRGQQVTLSCSPISGHRSVSWYQQTPGQGLQFLFEYFSETQRNKGNFPGRFSGRQFSNSRSEMNVSTLELGDSALYLCASSRGQENTEAFFGQGTRLTVV.